This T cell receptor beta chain was recorded in a study of cytomegalovirus exposure and HLA in healthy donors. The study's findings and limits: Among TCR sequences, most were rare, though some public TCRs appeared in many donors. It was reportedly the case that the classifier diagnosed cytomegalovirus status with high specificity and sensitivity. When the data were analyzed later, several of the most significant clusters appeared to be linked to common viral pathogens. Reportedly, HLA-A and HLA-B alleles of most subjects were accurately predicted from TCR beta.

A remark on this clone: Its specificity is not known.

The CDR3 runs to 14 residues. V trimming: 6 bases; J trimming: 6 bases; junction bases outside the gene matches: 8. Per germline, CDR1 SGHVS and CDR2 FNYEAQ. Vbeta (60) and Jbeta (13) primers were used in the PCR. The repertoire was sequenced with immunoSEQ multiplex PCR; TCRdb's copy has only in-frame clones and lacks some. The sample consists of around 150,000 clones, under 70% of them appearing once. The sequenced sample consisted of PBMCs. This clonotype originated in a woman in her fifties or sixties in good health and CMV-seronegative. V and J are TRBV7-6 and TRBJ2-3, with TRBD2 matching 8 bases. The CDR3 here is CASSFSSGADTQYF. As DNA, the CDR3 is TGTGCCAGCAGTTTCAGTAGCGGGGCTGATACGCAGTATTTT.